Shown below are 26 T cell receptor beta chains from a single sample sequenced in a study of post-analysis software for immune sequencing data. Antigen specificity for these receptors is unknown. Sequencing libraries made from TCR beta cDNA carried unique molecular identifiers. TCRdb reprocessed the PCR reads via MiXCR and lists one record per CDR3 protein. The top ten clones hold around 4.7% of a sample with 650,000 to 850,000 distinct CDR3 sequences, roughly 50% of them seen once. Points from the study as a whole: Comparison of patients with controls showed 4 to 6 TRBV segments more frequent in patients, TRBV5-6, TRBV5-1 and TRBV20-1 among them.

The sample consisted of blood. The receptors originated from a girl between 5 and 17 years old with multiple sclerosis.

V usage is TRBV10-3 and J usage is TRBJ2-1, with D perhaps TRBD2 (5 bases). Deletions cut 3 bases from V and 4 bases from J, with 13 bases between. The CDR3 totals 15 residues. The germline CDR1 and CDR2 sequences are ENHRY and SYGVKD. The CDR3 loop reads CAISELVSGYNEQFF. CDR3 nucleotides: TGTGCCATCAGTGAACTAGTAAGTGGATACAATGAGCAGTTCTTC.

This clonotype was counted a few times. The chain combines TRBV6-2 or TRBV6-3 with TRBJ2-6; 8 nucleotides match TRBD1. This CDR3 is built from 18 residues. From germline, CDR1 is MNHEY and CDR2 SVGEGT. J gave up 0 bases and V 4 bases, and 8 bases lay outside the gene matches. The CDR3 here is CASSSRTGFGSGANVLTF. DNA for the CDR3: TGTGCCAGCAGTTCCAGGACAGGGTTTGGCTCTGGGGCCAACGTCCTGACTTTC.

The rearrangement links TRBV4-1 to TRBJ1-4; unclear D gene. The CDR3 runs to 16 residues. Germline loops: CDR1 MGHRA, CDR2 YSYEKL. Trimming pared 1 base from V and 4 bases from J, leaving 13 bases between. The CDR3: CASSQGGSGRNEKLFF. CDR3 in DNA: TGCGCCAGCAGCCAAGGTGGGAGTGGCCGTAATGAAAAACTGTTTTTT.

The J gene is TRBJ2-5, the V gene TRBV9; TRBD2 might be the D (5 bases). Trimming took off 4 bases at V and 5 bases at J, with 12 bases between the two ends. There are 13 residues in the CDR3. The germline V gene encodes CDR1 SGDLS and CDR2 YYNGEE. CDR3 protein: CASSFTLGETQYF. CDR3 in DNA: TGTGCCAGCAGCTTCACACTAGGGGAGACCCAGTACTTC.

V is TRBV7-2 and J is TRBJ2-3, with 11 bases fitting TRBD2. V trimming: 5 bases; J trimming: 2 bases; junction bases outside the gene matches: 15. Germline V CDR1 and CDR2: SGHTA, FQGNSA. This CDR3 has 19 residues. DNA of the CDR3: TGTGCCAGCAGCCTCCCCAGGGGTTTAGCGGGAGGGCCCACAGATACGCAGTATTTT. It is translated as CASSLPRGLAGGPTDTQYF.

The chain recombines TRBV20-1 with TRBJ2-3; 7 bases fit TRBD1. CDR3 length equals 14 residues. Trimming at V came to 6 bases and at J to 0 bases, leaving 6 bases not matched to a gene. The V gene's germline CDR1 is DFQATT and CDR2 SNEGSKA (reference sequence). CDR3 DNA sequence: TGCAGTGCCCCGACAGGGTATAGCACAGATACGCAGTATTTT. Translation gives CSAPTGYSTDTQYF.

This clonotype came up a few times. DNA for the CDR3: TGCGCCAGCAGCCAAGGCTCCCTAGGGGACAGGGGACGCGGCTACACCTTC. Encoded protein: CASSQGSLGDRGRGYTF. The chain recombines TRBV4-1 with TRBJ1-2, with TRBD1 identical over 10 bases. This CDR3 comprises 17 residues. The V gene end was trimmed by 1 base and the J gene end by 8 bases; junction bases not matched to a gene: 13. Germline V CDR1 and CDR2: MGHRA, YSYEKL.

This chain links TRBV12-3 or TRBV12-4 with TRBJ2-1; tentatively, D is TRBD1 (6 bases). The J call may be wrong; the DNA end is better matched by TRBJ2-7. CDR3 length equals 15 residues. The CDR3 coding sequence is TGTGCCAGCAGTATTAGCCGGGACAAACGCTACGAGCAGTACTTC. It translates to CASSISRDKRYEQYF.

CDR3 residues: CASSADLAADTQYF. The CDR3 nucleotides are TGTGCCAGCAGCGCTGACTTAGCAGCAGATACGCAGTATTTT. The V gene is TRBV7-9, the J gene TRBJ2-3; D unresolved. With 5 bases removed from V and 4 bases from J, the gap between germline ends came to 13 bases. The V gene's germline CDR1 is SEHNR and CDR2 FQNEAQ (reference sequence). This CDR3 contains 14 residues. Combining the CDR3 with reference TRBV7-9 and TRBJ2-3 gives the whole variable domain DTGVSQNPRHKITKRGQNVTFRCDPISEHNRLYWYRQTLGQGPEFLTYFQNEAQLEKSRLLSDRFSAERPKGSFSTLEIQRTEQGDSAMYLCASSADLAADTQYFGPGTRLTVL.

The rearrangement links TRBV6-6 to TRBJ2-7, with D perhaps TRBD1 or TRBD2 (7 bases each). V shed 7 bases and J shed 5 bases, with 15 bases lying between them. The CDR3 is 13 amino acids. Germline CDR1 MNHNY, CDR2 SVGAGI (reference sequence). CDR3 region: CASNRQGGDEQYF. Written as DNA, the CDR3 is TGTGCCAGCAATAGGCAGGGGGGGGACGAGCAGTACTTC.

The J gene is TRBJ2-7, the V gene TRBV29-1; 7 positions agree with TRBD1. V shed 7 bases and J 0 bases; nucleotides not matched to a gene: 9. The CDR3 spans 14 residues. Germline values: CDR1 SQVTM, CDR2 ANQGSEA. CDR3 residues: CSARRTGISYEQYF. DNA for the CDR3: TGCAGCGCCAGACGGACAGGAATCTCCTACGAGCAGTACTTC.

The chain couples TRBV5-1 to TRBJ2-3; D is undetermined. This CDR3 region has 17 residues. Germline-derived CDR1 and CDR2 are SGHRS and YFSETQ. V was trimmed by 3 bases and J by 1 base, leaving 18 bases between them. As DNA, the CDR3 is TGCGCCAGCAGCTCCGGGCAACCCAACCGTCGCACAGATACGCAGTATTTT. Amino acids: CASSSGQPNRRTDTQYF.

This clonotype was detected a few times. The chain is built from TRBV4-3 and TRBJ2-1; 7 positions agree with TRBD2. With 1 base clipped from V and 2 bases from J, the junction kept 5 bases outside the gene matches. The CDR3 spans 16 residues. CDR1 and CDR2 from the germline V gene are LGHNA and YSLEER. The DNA for the CDR3 is TGCGCCAGCAGCCAAGTTGCGGGAGAGGCCTACAATGAGCAGTTCTTC. Protein product: CASSQVAGEAYNEQFF.

The chain uses TRBV4-3 and TRBJ2-2; D is unclear. The ends were cut back, 0 bases at V and 4 bases at J, with 15 bases in the middle. The germline gives CDR1 LGHNA, CDR2 YSLEER. The CDR3 runs to 17 residues. The CDR3 here is CASSQESAAFGTGELFF. As DNA, the CDR3 is TGCGCCAGCAGCCAAGAATCGGCGGCATTCGGCACCGGGGAGCTGTTTTTT.

The chain links TRBV12-3 or TRBV12-4 to TRBJ2-7; D possibly corresponds to TRBD2 (7 bases). The CDR3 consists of 15 residues. Trimming shortened V by 5 bases and J by 0 bases, and 14 bases separated the two germline ends. CDR3 residues: CASSQAGQDSYEQYF. Here the CDR3 DNA reads TGTGCCAGCAGTCAAGCGGGACAAGACTCCTACGAGCAGTACTTC.

The V and J genes are TRBV6-2 or TRBV6-3 and TRBJ2-7; D call uncertain. Germline CDR1 is MNHEY and CDR2 is SVGEGT. V lost 5 bases and J lost 1, with 6 bases in between. The CDR3 loop spans 12 amino acids. The CDR3 nucleotides read TGTGCCAGCAGTCGTCCTTCCTACGAGCAGTACTTC. Translation gives CASSRPSYEQYF.

The chain couples TRBV20-1 to TRBJ2-7, with D unclear. Germline V gives CDR1 DFQATT, CDR2 SNEGSKA (reference sequence). This CDR3 spans 13 amino acids. V gave up 2 bases and J gave up 3 bases, with 11 bases separating them. The CDR3 sequence: CSARPTPGYEQYF. DNA for the CDR3: TGCAGTGCTAGACCAACCCCGGGCTACGAGCAGTACTTC.

This clonotype was detected a few times. The chain uses TRBV28 and TRBJ2-7; TRBD2 aligns across 7 bases. CDR3 size: 14 residues. The germline gives CDR1 MDHEN, CDR2 SYDVKM. The J segment lost 0 bases and the V segment lost 9 bases, leaving 8 bases of the junction unmatched. As DNA, the CDR3 is TGTGCCAGTCGATCCACGGGAGGCTCCTACGAGCAGTACTTC. Protein sequence: CASRSTGGSYEQYF.

J is TRBJ2-5 and V is TRBV29-1; D may correspond to TRBD1 or TRBD2 (6 bases each). Germline CDR1 SQVTM, CDR2 ANQGSEA. Deletions cut 0 bases from V and 3 bases from J, with 11 bases between. CDR3 size: 14 residues. The CDR3, as DNA: TGCAGCGTTGAAGATCCGGGGGCGGAAGAGACCCAGTACTTC. This gives the protein CSVEDPGAEETQYF.

The J gene is TRBJ1-6, the V gene TRBV5-1; D unclear. This CDR3 region has 13 residues. Trimming took off 2 bases at V and 7 bases at J, with 7 bases between the two ends. Per the germline V gene, CDR1 is SGHRS and CDR2 is YFSETQ. The CDR3 nucleotides are TGCGCCAGCAGCTTAGACGGGAATTCACCCCTCCACTTT. Translation gives CASSLDGNSPLHF.

The chain couples TRBV20-1 to TRBJ2-7; TRBD1 matches 9 bases. The CDR3 covers 15 residues. The J segment lost 0 bases and the V segment lost 1 base, leaving 4 bases of the junction unmatched. Germline CDR1 reads DFQATT; CDR2 reads SNEGSKA (reference sequence). This CDR3 reads CSARGGQGSSYEQYF. The CDR3 nucleotides are TGCAGTGCTAGAGGGGGACAGGGTAGCTCCTACGAGCAGTACTTC.

This clonotype was detected once. The chain couples TRBV3-1 to TRBJ2-1, with 13 positions matching TRBD2. The J segment lost 6 bases and the V segment lost 0 bases, leaving 2 bases of the junction unmatched. Germline CDR1 and CDR2: LGHDT and YNNKEL (reference sequence). The CDR3 covers 16 residues. CDR3 residues: CASSQDRLAGGNEQFF. DNA of the CDR3: TGTGCCAGCAGCCAAGATAGACTAGCGGGAGGCAATGAGCAGTTCTTC.

This clonotype was seen a few times. The genes are TRBV28 and TRBJ2-7, with D tentatively TRBD1 (5 bases). The V gene's germline CDR1 is MDHEN and CDR2 SYDVKM. V lost 6 bases to trimming and J lost 0 bases, with 18 bases between them. The CDR3 covers 16 residues. The CDR3 loop reads CASRRDSIRGSYEQYF. The CDR3 DNA is TGTGCCAGCAGACGCGACAGCATAAGGGGCTCCTACGAGCAGTACTTC.

The V and J genes are TRBV3-1 and TRBJ1-2; tentative D call: TRBD1 (5 bases). This CDR3 has 14 residues. V lost 5 bases and J lost 2, with 12 bases in between. Germline loops: CDR1 LGHDT, CDR2 YNNKEL (reference sequence). The CDR3: CASSDAGGNYGYTF. In DNA, the CDR3 is TGTGCCAGCAGCGACGCCGGGGGGAACTATGGCTACACCTTC.

This chain joins TRBV6-5 and TRBJ1-2, with D unresolved. Germline CDR1 MNHEY, CDR2 SVGAGI. This CDR3 has 14 residues. V was cut by 2 bases and J by 1 base, with 8 bases left in between. Here the CDR3 reads CASSYVGVNYGYTF. The CDR3 nucleotides are TGTGCCAGCAGTTACGTCGGGGTTAACTATGGCTACACCTTC.

The chain is built from TRBV29-1 and TRBJ1-2, with TRBD1 matching 8 bases. CDR3 length equals 15 residues. Germline assignment: CDR1 SQVTM and CDR2 ANQGSEA. The J segment lost 3 bases and the V segment lost 4 bases, leaving 10 bases of the junction unmatched. CDR3 loop: CSVALLQGVDYGYTF. CDR3 coding DNA: TGCAGCGTTGCCCTCCTACAGGGGGTTGACTATGGCTACACCTTC.